A selection of T cell receptor beta chains follows, all from one sample in a study of T cell responses to AZD1222 COVID-19 vaccine. Data came from immunoSEQ multiplex PCR; TCRdb stores just in-frame clones and leaves some out. This table has tens of thousands of clones, 70% to 90% appearing once. The sequenced sample was peripheral blood, obtained 28 days after the second AZD1222 dose. These receptors came from an adult who received the AZD1222 COVID-19 vaccine. The CDR3 runs from the conserved cysteine through the conserved F or W. The D gene is left open where the match is weak. Size is stated for part of the rows, as once, few or many counts, or as a class when the clone is expanded.

TRBJ1-4 NA NA TRBV19 CASSIAQGFEKLFF TGTGCCAGTAGTATTGCGCAGGGGTTTGAAAAACTGTTTTTT
TRBJ2-1 NA TRBD2 TRBV2 CASSSSGLLYNEQFF TGTGCCAGCAGTTCCTCGGGACTACTTTACAATGAGCAGTTCTTC
TRBJ1-1 NA NA TRBV27 CASSLVGAGWGTEAFF TGTGCCAGCAGTTTAGTAGGGGCAGGGTGGGGTACTGAAGCTTTCTTT
TRBJ2-1 NA TRBD2 TRBV5-1 CASSLSGGTYEQFF TGCGCCAGCAGCTTGAGCGGGGGGACGTATGAGCAGTTCTTC
TRBJ2-5 NA NA TRBV11-3 CASSLGTQAQETQYF TGTGCCAGCAGCTTAGGCACGCAGGCTCAAGAGACCCAGTACTTC
TRBJ2-7 NA NA TRBV6-5 CASSWSSDNADEQYF TGTGCCAGCAGTTGGTCGTCAGATAATGCCGACGAGCAGTACTTC
TRBJ2-2 NA NA TRBV5-1 CASSRDNSETGELFF TGCGCCAGCAGCCGAGATAACTCCGAGACCGGGGAGCTGTTTTTT
TRBJ2-1 NA NA TRBV7-8 CASSLNQVGSNEQFF TGTGCCAGCAGCTTAAACCAGGTGGGTTCGAATGAGCAGTTCTTC
TRBJ2-2 NA NA TRBV19 CATEAGELFF TGTGCCACCGAGGCCGGGGAGCTGTTTTTT
TRBJ1-1 NA NA TRBV7-2 CASTLSQGANTEAFF TGTGCCAGCACCCTAAGCCAGGGCGCGAACACTGAAGCTTTCTTT
TRBJ2-3 NA TRBD1 TRBV5-6 CASSVGTGGRGRDTQYF TGTGCCAGCAGCGTCGGGACAGGGGGTCGGGGTAGGGATACGCAGTATTTT
TRBJ2-7 NA TRBD1 TRBV10-3 CAISERQGAPPVEQYF TGTGCCATCAGTGAGAGGCAGGGGGCCCCTCCTGTCGAGCAGTACTTC
TRBJ1-3 NA NA TRBV6-5 CASSDRPGEDTIYF TGTGCCAGCAGCGACCGGCCTGGAGAGGACACCATATATTTT
TRBJ1-5 NA NA TRBV4-2 CASSLGRDQPQHF TGTGCCAGCAGCCTGGGCAGAGATCAGCCCCAGCATTTT
TRBJ2-7 NA NA TRBV5-1 CASSLRPGSSYEQYF TGCGCCAGCAGCTTGAGGCCAGGGAGCTCCTACGAGCAGTACTTC
TRBJ2-7 NA TRBD1 TRBV30 CAWSAGQGYYEQYF TGTGCCTGGAGTGCGGGACAGGGGTACTACGAGCAGTACTTC
TRBJ2-1 NA TRBD1 TRBV10-3 CAIRPGQGSYEQFF TGTGCCATCAGGCCGGGACAGGGGAGCTATGAGCAGTTCTTC
TRBJ1-4 once NA TRBV29-1 CSVEDSFNEKLFF TGCAGCGTGGAGGACAGCTTCAATGAAAAACTGTTTTTT
TRBJ1-2 NA NA TRBV7-2 CASSLVDLNYGYTF TGTGCCAGCAGCTTAGTAGACCTAAACTATGGCTACACCTTC
TRBJ1-6 few NA TRBV7-2 CASSLAAGFSSPLHF TGTGCCAGCAGCTTAGCGGCTGGGTTTAGTTCACCCCTCCACTTT